This T cell receptor beta chain was sequenced for a study of blood T cell repertoires in COVID-19. The wider study: Acute and convalescent COVID-19 specimens originated in the United States, Italy and Spain. Sample material is recorded as cDNA or gDNA derived from T cells, B-cell-depleted T cells, or PBMCs.

Method: immunoSEQ multiplex PCR; TCRdb's copy keeps in-frame clones and lacks some. Among under 250,000 clones listed, 85% to 90% were seen once. CDR1 and CDR2 (germline): KGHSH, LQKENI. The CDR3 length is 14 residues. With 2 bases removed from V and 9 bases from J, the gap between germline ends came to 11 bases. Patients of the Seattle cohort, enrolled during active infection, were followed longitudinally. Sequencing was carried out using peripheral blood. The TCR sequence derives from a man aged 50 to 59 with COVID-19, enrolled during active disease. V and J are TRBV18 and TRBJ1-6; tentative D call: TRBD1 (5 bases). The CDR3 loop reads CASSPNEGASPLHF. Written as DNA, the CDR3 is TGTGCCAGCTCACCAAATGAAGGGGCTTCACCCCTCCACTTT.